This TCR beta chain is from a study of cytomegalovirus exposure and HLA in healthy donors. At the level of the study: Earlier findings included nearly 120 million unique TCR beta sequences obtained from about 170 million T cells.

The primer mix had 60 Vbeta and 13 Jbeta primers. This table comes from immunoSEQ multiplex PCR, and its TCRdb copy is limited to in-frame clones, with some not included. Here the sample table reports more than 130,000 clones. Concerning this clone: The antigen is undetermined.

Findings and limits, study-wide: The study flagged around 150 TCR beta chains as cytomegalovirus-associated. DRB1 showed the most TCR associations and HLA-C the fewest in a later analysis, as rates varied by HLA locus. Segments of the TCR beta V type were, in most cases, productive about 87% or about 30% of the time in an earlier analysis.

Sequenced sample: PBMCs. The TCR originated in a man aged 35-49 years in good health and CMV-seronegative.

CDR3 bases: TGTGCCAGCAGCTTCACGTCGGAGGAGACCCAGTACTTC. This encodes CASSFTSEETQYF. This sequence joins TRBV7-3 and TRBJ2-5; D remains unclear. Germline values: CDR1 SGHTA, CDR2 FQGTGA. V dropped 3 bases and J dropped 5 bases, with 10 bases sitting between them. CDR3 size: 13 residues.